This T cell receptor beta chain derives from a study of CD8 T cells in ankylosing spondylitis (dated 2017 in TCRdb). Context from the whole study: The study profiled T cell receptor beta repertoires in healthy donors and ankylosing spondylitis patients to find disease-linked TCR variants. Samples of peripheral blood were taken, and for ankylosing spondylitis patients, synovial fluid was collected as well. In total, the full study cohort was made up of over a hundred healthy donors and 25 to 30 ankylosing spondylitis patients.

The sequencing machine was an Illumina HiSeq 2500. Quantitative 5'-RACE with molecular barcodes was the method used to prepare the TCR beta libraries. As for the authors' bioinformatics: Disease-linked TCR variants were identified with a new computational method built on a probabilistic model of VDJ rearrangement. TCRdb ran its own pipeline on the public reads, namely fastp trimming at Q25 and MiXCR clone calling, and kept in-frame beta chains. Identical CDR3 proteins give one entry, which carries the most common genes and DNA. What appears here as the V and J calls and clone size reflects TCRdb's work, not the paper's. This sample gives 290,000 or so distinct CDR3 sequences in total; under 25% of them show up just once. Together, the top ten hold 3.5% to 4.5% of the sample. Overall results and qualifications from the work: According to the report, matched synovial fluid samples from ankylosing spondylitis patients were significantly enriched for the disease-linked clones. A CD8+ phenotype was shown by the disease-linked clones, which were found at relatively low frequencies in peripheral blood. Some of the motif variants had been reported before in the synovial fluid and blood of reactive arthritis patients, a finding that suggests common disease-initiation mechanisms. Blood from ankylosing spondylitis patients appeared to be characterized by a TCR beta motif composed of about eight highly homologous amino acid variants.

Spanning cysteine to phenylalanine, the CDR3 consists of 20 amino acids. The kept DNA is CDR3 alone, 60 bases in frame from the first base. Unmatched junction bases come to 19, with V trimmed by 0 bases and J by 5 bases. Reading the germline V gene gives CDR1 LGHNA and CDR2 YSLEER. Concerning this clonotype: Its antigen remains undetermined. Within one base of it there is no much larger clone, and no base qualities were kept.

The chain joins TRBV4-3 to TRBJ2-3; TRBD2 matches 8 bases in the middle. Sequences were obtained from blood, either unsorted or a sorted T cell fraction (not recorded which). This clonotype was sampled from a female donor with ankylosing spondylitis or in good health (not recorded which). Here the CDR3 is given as CASSQEIGALGGRSRDTQYF. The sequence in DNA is TGCGCCAGCAGCCAAGAGATCGGGGCACTGGGCGGGAGGAGTCGAGATACGCAGTATTTT.